The source of this TCR beta chain is a study of identifying expanded T cells in peripheral blood (dated by TCRdb to the late 2010s). Regarding the study in general: Technical replicates were generated by sequencing separate aliquots of the same genomic DNA pool, and four replicates were compared pairwise.

No immune events such as infections were documented for the healthy donors during the collection period. Time-dependent variance in a beta-binomial model of T-cell clone differential abundance was calibrated using healthy-donor blood repertoires as a training cohort. The training cohort was composed of around ten healthy donors, 3 female and 7 male. On average the donors were 43 years old, and their ages spanned roughly 29 to 64 years. Obtained from a commercial supplier, whole blood was collected from each healthy donor at three time points set two to three weeks apart. For immunosequencing, genomic DNA was extracted from unsorted whole blood. The investigation overall reported the following: The authors expected that over much longer intervals, such as months to years, biological variance in healthy repertoires might increase even further. Approximately 1.2 differentially abundant clones were flagged by the binomial model between technical replicates, whereas about 16 and 20 were flagged over around two weeks and four weeks, respectively. Across all healthy-donor time intervals, the beta-binomial model significantly lowered both the number of clones called differentially abundant and the false-positive rate. In all healthy donors, the variance in clone template counts between samples taken roughly two weeks apart rose significantly as total template count increased.

The CDR3 contains 14 residues, cysteine and phenylalanine counted. Kept here is only the CDR3 DNA, which spans 42 bases and is read in frame from base 1. V and J lose 4 bases and 1 base, and a span of 10 bases separates them. The CDR1 and CDR2 encoded by the germline V gene are LGHNA and YNFKEQ. TCRbeta CDR3 regions were profiled by bias-controlled multiplex PCR amplification of genomic DNA with the immunoSEQ Assay. Concerning the study's data processing: To quantify the absolute abundance of each unique TCRbeta CDR3 region, the sequences were collapsed and filtered. Differential abundance was assessed using a binomial (Fisher-equivalent) model and a beta-binomial model in which time-dependent variance fitted from healthy donors was added. Any clone with fewer than 5 combined templates was excluded, and a clone was called differentially abundant if its Benjamini-Hochberg FDR was below 0.01. Beta-binomial variance was modeled as a function of total template count across the two samples using the form v = (b*log(k)+a)^2. The table comes from immuneACCESS by way of TCRdb, which keeps in-frame sequences with V and J called. Part of the clones is missing from these tables; in studies checked, under half for an unresolved V gene and the rest for unknown reasons. V and J calls and clone size are copied from that table; D and trimming were computed from the DNA. The sample table holds about 130,000 clones, of which roughly 90% were seen once. The ten largest clones represent about 8% of the sample.

This clone was counted a few times. Its antigen is not yet known. No much larger clonotype is one base removed from it; base qualities were not supplied. The sequence derives from a person aged 18 to 70 in good health. Sequenced input: blood. Recombination linked TRBV4-2 to TRBJ1-1, and possibly TRBD1, on 6 matching bases. The base sequence is TGTGCCAGCAGCCTCCCGACAGGGAACACTGAAGCTTTCTTT. Its product reads: CASSLPTGNTEAFF.